These T cell receptor beta chains were read from a single sample in a study of Ad26.COV2.S vaccination and SARS-CoV-2 variants. TCRdb keeps only in-frame clones here, not all; method: immunoSEQ multiplex PCR. The sample holds under 600,000 clones; 80% to 90% are singletons and the top ten take 1.7%. The sample was peripheral blood, taken in a trial of Ad26.COV2.S vaccine versus placebo. All receptors derive from a person aged 18-60 years who received the Ad26.COV2.S COVID-19 vaccine or a placebo. CDR3s include the opening cysteine and the closing phenylalanine or tryptophan. Fields, in order: J gene, D gene, clone size, V gene, CDR3 protein, CDR3 DNA. A D gene is named only where the DNA matches it firmly. Clone size appears in some rows only: once, few, many, or a class for an expanded clone.

>TRBJ1-1|-|few|TRBV5-6
CASSSARQNTEAFF
TGTGCCAGCAGCTCGGCACGACAGAACACTGAAGCTTTCTTT
>TRBJ1-4|-|-|TRBV7-9
CASSLGTVSSSEKLFF
TGTGCCAGCAGCTTAGGGACAGTCAGTTCGTCGGAAAAACTGTTTTTT
>TRBJ2-5|TRBD1|-|TRBV18
CASSPMDRLVKETQYF
TGTGCCAGCTCACCCATGGACAGGTTGGTTAAGGAGACCCAGTACTTC
>TRBJ1-4|-|once|TRBV5-1
CASSYRGNEKLFF
TGCGCCAGCAGCTATAGGGGTAATGAAAAACTGTTTTTT
>TRBJ1-2|TRBD1|-|TRBV9
CASSAGTGSSGYTF
TGTGCCAGCAGCGCCGGGACAGGGTCTTCTGGCTACACCTTC
>TRBJ1-6|-|-|TRBV27
CASGRMNSPLHF
TGTGCCAGCGGACGGATGAATTCACCCCTCCACTTT
>TRBJ1-1|-|-|TRBV2
CASSFTPFTEAFF
TGTGCCAGCAGTTTTACCCCCTTTACTGAAGCTTTCTTT
>TRBJ2-7|TRBD1|-|TRBV5-4
CASSSGQHSYEQYF
TGTGCCAGCAGCTCGGGACAGCACTCCTACGAGCAGTACTTC
>TRBJ1-1|-|-|TRBV7-3
CASSLTANTEAFF
TGTGCCAGCAGCTTAACGGCAAACACTGAAGCTTTCTTT
>TRBJ2-1|-|-|TRBV19
CASSVLFRGPLSSYNEQFF
TGTGCCAGTAGTGTCCTATTTAGGGGTCCGTTGAGCTCCTACAATGAGCAGTTCTTC
>TRBJ2-1|-|-|TRBV30
CAWSRQGFRYNEQFF
TGTGCCTGGAGCCGTCAGGGTTTTCGCTACAATGAGCAGTTCTTC
>TRBJ2-7|-|-|TRBV29-1
CSVWTGTRGYEQYF
TGCAGCGTATGGACCGGGACTCGGGGTTACGAGCAGTACTTC
>TRBJ2-3|TRBD1|-|TRBV6-6
CASSSFGTDTDTQYF
TGTGCCAGCAGTTCATTTGGGACAGACACAGATACGCAGTATTTT
>TRBJ2-2|TRBD2|-|TRBV30
CACLAGANTGELFF
TGTGCCTGCCTAGCGGGCGCGAACACCGGGGAGCTGTTTTTT
>TRBJ2-3|TRBD1|-|TRBV5-5
CASSLTGTADTQYF
TGTGCCAGCAGCCTGACAGGGACCGCAGATACGCAGTATTTT
>TRBJ2-5|TRBD2|once|TRBV5-1
CASSLRLAGVPETQYF
TGCGCCAGCAGCCTTCGACTAGCGGGAGTGCCTGAGACCCAGTACTTC
>TRBJ2-2|TRBD2|once|TRBV11-2
CASSSITGGGELFF
TGTGCCAGCAGCTCGATAACGGGGGGCGGGGAGCTGTTTTTT
>TRBJ1-6|-|-|TRBV6-6
CASSYSDTSPLHF
TGTGCCAGCAGTTACTCGGATACATCACCCCTCCACTTT
>TRBJ2-1|TRBD1|-|TRBV28
CASRWDSNEQFF
TGTGCCAGCAGATGGGACAGCAATGAGCAGTTCTTC
>TRBJ1-4|TRBD1|once|TRBV28
CASRGTAEKLFF
TGTGCCAGCAGGGGGACAGCAGAAAAACTGTTTTTT
>TRBJ2-7|-|once|TRBV7-2
CASSPRGNYEQYF
TGTGCCAGCAGCCCACGGGGAAACTACGAGCAGTACTTC
>TRBJ1-5|TRBD1|-|TRBV6-5
CASSPWTGPNQPQHF
TGTGCCAGCAGTCCCTGGACAGGGCCCAATCAGCCCCAGCATTTT
>TRBJ1-3|-|-|TRBV6-5
CASRKVSGNTIYF
TGTGCCAGCCGAAAAGTGTCTGGAAACACCATATATTTT
>TRBJ2-2|-|-|TRBV6-2/TRBV6-3
CASSYGQHTGELFF
TGTGCCAGCAGTTATGGGCAGCACACCGGGGAGCTGTTTTTT
>TRBJ2-3|-|once|TRBV15
CATRAGGHTQYF
TGTGCCACCAGGGCAGGGGGGCATACGCAGTATTTT
>TRBJ2-1|-|-|TRBV18
CASSPPSGGGDEQFF
TGTGCCAGCTCACCACCGTCAGGGGGAGGGGATGAGCAGTTCTTC
>TRBJ1-3|-|-|TRBV4-1
CASSQVKGSGNTIYF
TGCGCCAGCAGCCAAGTAAAGGGGAGTGGAAACACCATATATTTT
>TRBJ2-7|TRBD1|-|TRBV30
CAWSGTGSEEQYF
TGTGCCTGGAGTGGGACAGGGTCGGAGGAGCAGTACTTC
>TRBJ1-5|-|-|TRBV4-1
CASSPQGTGSRNQPQHF
TGCGCCAGCAGCCCCCAGGGAACGGGGTCTCGGAATCAGCCCCAGCATTTT
>TRBJ2-3|TRBD2|-|TRBV7-3
CASSSPKGAGGTDTQYF
TGTGCCAGCAGCTCCCCAAAAGGTGCGGGGGGCACAGATACGCAGTATTTT
>TRBJ1-4|-|-|TRBV27
CASSSSRTYEKLFF
TGTGCCAGCAGTTCTTCTCGGACCTATGAAAAACTGTTTTTT
>TRBJ1-1|TRBD1|-|TRBV3-1/TRBV3-2
CASSQGALTGRMNTEAFF
TGTGCCAGCAGCCAGGGAGCCTTGACAGGGCGGATGAACACTGAAGCTTTCTTT
>TRBJ1-6|-|-|TRBV2
CASEGRAASPLHF
TGTGCCAGCGAGGGCAGGGCGGCCTCACCCCTCCACTTT
>TRBJ2-7|TRBD1|-|TRBV2
CASSSGTGRYEQYF
TGTGCCAGCAGCTCCGGGACAGGGCGTTACGAGCAGTACTTC
>TRBJ1-2|-|-|TRBV24-1
CATSDPNTGPNYGYTF
TGTGCCACCAGTGACCCAAATACAGGGCCCAACTATGGCTACACCTTC
>TRBJ2-3|TRBD2|-|TRBV29-1
CSVPQLAEAYTDTQYF
TGCAGCGTTCCTCAACTAGCGGAAGCCTACACAGATACGCAGTATTTT
>TRBJ1-1|TRBD1|-|TRBV5-1
CASSLGQANTEAFF
TGCGCCAGCAGCTTAGGACAGGCGAACACTGAAGCTTTCTTT
>TRBJ2-1|-|-|TRBV11-2
CASSLGDAREQFF
TGTGCCAGCAGCTTAGGGGACGCTCGTGAGCAGTTCTTC
>TRBJ2-5|-|-|TRBV28
CAGGGGLETQYF
TGTGCCGGGGGAGGGGGCTTAGAGACCCAGTACTTC
>TRBJ2-3|TRBD2|-|TRBV7-3
CASSLGGGTGVPDTQYF
TGTGCCAGCAGCTTAGGGGGAGGGACGGGAGTACCGGATACGCAGTATTTT
>TRBJ1-2|-|-|TRBV27
CASSPRGSLGYTF
TGTGCCAGCAGTCCTCGAGGGTCGTTAGGCTACACCTTC
>TRBJ2-1|TRBD2|-|TRBV5-4
CASSRSGVFGNEQFF
TGTGCCAGCAGCAGGAGCGGGGTGTTCGGGAATGAGCAGTTCTTC
>TRBJ1-1|-|-|TRBV7-9
CASTRGGRQDQAFF
TGTGCCAGCACCCGAGGGGGTCGACAGGATCAAGCTTTCTTT
>TRBJ2-7|-|-|TRBV6-6
CASSYSNEQYF
TGTGCCAGCAGTTACTCGAATGAGCAGTACTTC
>TRBJ1-6|-|-|TRBV7-9
CASSPSTYLMGSPLHF
TGTGCCAGCAGCCCCTCGACATACTTGATGGGTTCACCCCTCCACTTT
>TRBJ2-7|-|few|TRBV6-5
CASSYGRTYEQYF
TGTGCCAGCAGTTACGGGCGGACCTACGAGCAGTACTTC
>TRBJ1-2|-|-|TRBV6-2/TRBV6-3
CASSYWGSQAADGYTF
TGTGCCAGCAGTTACTGGGGCTCACAAGCAGCGGATGGCTACACCTTC
>TRBJ1-4|-|-|TRBV28
CASRDWRPTNEKLFF
TGTGCCAGCAGAGATTGGCGCCCAACTAATGAAAAACTGTTTTTT
>TRBJ1-1|-|few|TRBV6-5
CASSYFLNTEAFF
TGTGCCAGCAGTTATTTTCTGAACACTGAAGCTTTCTTT
>TRBJ1-3|-|-|TRBV24-1
CATRLEGNTIYF
TGTGCCACCAGACTTGAGGGAAACACCATATATTTT
>TRBJ2-2|TRBD2|-|TRBV4-1
CASSQLTTSRSVRAGELFF
TGCGCCAGCAGCCAACTCACGACTAGCCGGAGCGTGCGCGCCGGGGAGCTGTTTTTT
>TRBJ2-1|-|-|TRBV1
CTSSHETGNLDEQFF
TGCACCAGCAGCCACGAAACCGGGAATTTGGATGAGCAGTTCTTC
>TRBJ2-1|TRBD2|-|TRBV3-1/TRBV3-2
CASTIAGGPGEQFF
TGTGCCAGCACCATAGCGGGGGGGCCTGGTGAGCAGTTCTTC
>TRBJ1-1|-|-|TRBV7-8
CASSLAIGGWTEAFF
TGTGCCAGCAGCTTGGCAATCGGGGGCTGGACTGAAGCTTTCTTT
>TRBJ1-1|-|-|TRBV10-3
CAIKGTVQNTEAFF
TGTGCCATCAAGGGAACGGTCCAGAACACTGAAGCTTTCTTT
>TRBJ1-6|TRBD1|-|TRBV2
CASRPQGSYNSPLHF
TGTGCCAGCAGACCACAGGGGAGTTATAATTCACCCCTCCACTTT